The clone carrying this TCR beta chain was detected ten times or more. The data are from a study of T cells in Graves' hyperthyroidism and ophthalmopathy. Authors of the study amplified TCR beta CDR3 regions from RNA transcripts. First-round RT-PCR with HTBI primers amplified the TCR CDR3 region. Using its own MiXCR run on the multiplex PCR reads, TCRdb lists one record per CDR3 protein. The data contain fewer than 350,000 distinct CDR3 sequences, about 16% of them seen just once; the ten biggest clones take up around 30%. The TCR comes from a woman aged 45 to 65 with Graves' hyperthyroidism that later progressed to Graves' ophthalmopathy. What was sequenced was blood.

CDR3 nucleotide sequence: TGTGCCAGCAGTCCGGGGACAGGGGGCCTCTATGAAGCTTTCTTT. Translating it yields CASSPGTGGLYEAFF. This chain joins TRBV28 and TRBJ1-1; 12 bases agree with TRBD1. The junction had 8 bases not matched to a gene; V was cut back by 5 bases and J by 7 bases. The CDR3 has 15 residues. CDR1 MDHEN and CDR2 SYDVKM come from the germline V gene.